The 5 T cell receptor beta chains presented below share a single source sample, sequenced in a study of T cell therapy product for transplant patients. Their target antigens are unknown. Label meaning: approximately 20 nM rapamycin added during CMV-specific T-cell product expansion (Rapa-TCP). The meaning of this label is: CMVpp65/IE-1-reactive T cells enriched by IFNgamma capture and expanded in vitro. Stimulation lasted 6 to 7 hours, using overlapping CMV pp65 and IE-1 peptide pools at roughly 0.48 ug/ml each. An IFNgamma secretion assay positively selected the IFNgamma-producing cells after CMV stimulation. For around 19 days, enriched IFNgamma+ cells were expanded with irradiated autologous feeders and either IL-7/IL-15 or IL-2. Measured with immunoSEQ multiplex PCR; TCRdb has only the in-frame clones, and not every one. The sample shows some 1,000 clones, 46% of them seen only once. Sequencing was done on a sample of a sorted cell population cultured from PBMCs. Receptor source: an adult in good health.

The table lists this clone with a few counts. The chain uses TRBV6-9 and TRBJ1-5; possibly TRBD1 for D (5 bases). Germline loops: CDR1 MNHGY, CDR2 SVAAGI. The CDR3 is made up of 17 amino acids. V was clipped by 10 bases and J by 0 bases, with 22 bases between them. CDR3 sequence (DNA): TGTGCCACCTTAGGTCCTAGCAGGGTATATAGCAATCAGCCCCAGCATTTT. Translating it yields CATLGPSRVYSNQPQHF.

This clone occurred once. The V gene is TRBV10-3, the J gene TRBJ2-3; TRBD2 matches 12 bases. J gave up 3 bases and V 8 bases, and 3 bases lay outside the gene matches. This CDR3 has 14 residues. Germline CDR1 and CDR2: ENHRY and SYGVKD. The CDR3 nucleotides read TGTGCCATCGCTAGCGGGGGGGTAACAGATACGCAGTATTTT. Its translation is CAIASGGVTDTQYF.

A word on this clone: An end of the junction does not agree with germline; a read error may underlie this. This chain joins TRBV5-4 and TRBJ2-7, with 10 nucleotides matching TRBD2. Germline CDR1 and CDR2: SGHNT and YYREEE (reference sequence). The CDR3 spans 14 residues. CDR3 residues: CASTPGVAGGGSTF. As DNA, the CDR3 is TGTGCCAGCACCCCGGGGGTAGCGGGGGGAGGGAGCACATTC.

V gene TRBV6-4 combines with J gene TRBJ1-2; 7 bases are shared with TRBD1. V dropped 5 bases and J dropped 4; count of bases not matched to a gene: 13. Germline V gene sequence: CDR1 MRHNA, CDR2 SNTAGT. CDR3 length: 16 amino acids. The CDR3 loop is CASSPQTGTGSYGYTF. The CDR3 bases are TGTGCCAGCAGTCCCCAGACAGGGACGGGGAGCTATGGCTACACCTTC.

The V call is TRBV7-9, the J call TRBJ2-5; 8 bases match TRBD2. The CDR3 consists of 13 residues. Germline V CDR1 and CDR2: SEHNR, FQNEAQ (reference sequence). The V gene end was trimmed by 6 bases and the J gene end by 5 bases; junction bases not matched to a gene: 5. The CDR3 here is CASSTTGGETQYF. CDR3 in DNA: TGTGCCAGCAGTACCACGGGAGGGGAGACCCAGTACTTC.